Following are 31 T cell receptor beta chains from one sample sequenced in a study of OX40 agonist ivuxolimab in advanced cancers. Assay used: immunoSEQ multiplex PCR; TCRdb lists only in-frame clones, some missing. The repertoire holds 15,000 to 20,000 clones, with about four fifths as singletons. This material consisted of CD4+ or CD8+ T cells sorted from blood, taken in a trial of the OX40 agonist ivuxolimab. Source of these receptors: an adult with an advanced solid tumor such as melanoma, head and neck, liver or kidney cancer.

The V and J genes are TRBV27 and TRBJ2-3; no definite D call. Per germline, CDR1 MNHEY and CDR2 SMNVEV (reference sequence). Trimming left V 3 bases short and J 5 bases short, with 6 bases between. The CDR3 contains 12 residues. For the CDR3, the DNA is TGTGCCAGCAGTTTTCTAGGAGATACGCAGTATTTT. Its protein is CASSFLGDTQYF.

This clone ranks as medium-sized. This chain links TRBV27 with TRBJ2-1, with a possible D match to TRBD1 (5 bases). V dropped 2 bases and J dropped 3 bases, with 8 bases sitting between them. The CDR3 covers 14 residues. Germline V gene lookup returns CDR1 MNHEY and CDR2 SMNVEV (reference sequence). CDR3 sequence reads: CASSLAQDYNEQFF. DNA of the CDR3: TGTGCCAGCAGTTTAGCACAGGACTACAATGAGCAGTTCTTC.

The chain employs TRBV11-3 and TRBJ2-5; 8 nucleotides match TRBD2. The CDR3 loop spans 18 amino acids. CDR1 is SGHNT, CDR2 YENEEA, per germline. The J segment lost 2 bases and the V segment lost 1 base, leaving 12 bases of the junction unmatched. CDR3 protein: CASSLGPGTSGFQETQYF. CDR3 in DNA: TGTGCCAGCAGCTTAGGCCCGGGGACTAGTGGATTTCAAGAGACCCAGTACTTC.

The V and J genes are TRBV7-3 and TRBJ2-1; 7 positions match TRBD2. Germline trimming cut 1 base from V and 4 bases from J; bases unmatched to any gene: 4. The CDR3 consists of 15 residues. Germline V gene lookup returns CDR1 SGHTA and CDR2 FQGTGA. The CDR3 is CASSLIRREYNEQFF. The CDR3 coding sequence is TGTGCCAGCAGCTTAATTCGGCGGGAGTACAATGAGCAGTTCTTC.

This chain joins TRBV7-2 and TRBJ2-3; D is unclear. The germline V gene has CDR1 SGHTA and CDR2 FQGNSA. The CDR3 extends over 12 amino acids. V gave up 1 base and J gave up 4 bases, with 3 bases separating them. CDR3 sequence: CASSLVPDTQYF. For the CDR3, the DNA is TGTGCCAGCAGCTTAGTTCCAGATACGCAGTATTTT.

The chain joins TRBV6-1 to TRBJ2-7, with D perhaps matching TRBD1 or TRBD2 (5 bases each). CDR3 size: 15 residues. Germline CDR1 reads MNHNS; CDR2 reads SASEGT. The V and J ends lost 1 base and 5 bases respectively, with 15 bases between them. The CDR3 reads CASSEGYGAGNEQYF. The CDR3 bases are TGTGCCAGCAGTGAAGGATATGGGGCCGGGAACGAGCAGTACTTC.

The chain is built from TRBV4-3 and TRBJ2-5; D unresolved. CDR1 is LGHNA, CDR2 YSLEER, per germline. V was shortened by 1 base and J by 7 bases, with 4 bases between the two germline ends. The CDR3 extends over 11 amino acids. Here the CDR3 reads CASSQVGTQYF. For the CDR3, the DNA is TGCGCCAGCAGCCAAGTGGGGACCCAGTACTTC.

The chain joins TRBV4-3 to TRBJ2-3, with 10 bases lining up with TRBD2. This CDR3 has 15 amino acids. Germline lookup yields CDR1 LGHNA and CDR2 YSLEER. The V segment lost 1 base and the J segment 6 bases; nucleotides outside the gene matches: 4. The CDR3 loop is CASSQGTSGSDTQYF. The CDR3 nucleotides read TGCGCCAGCAGCCAAGGGACTAGCGGATCGGATACGCAGTATTTT.

The chain combines TRBV5-4 with TRBJ1-1; D not resolved. The CDR3 has 11 amino acids. Between the trimmed V and J ends, which lost 0 bases and 11 bases, there was a span of 8 bases. Germline CDR1 reads SGHNT; CDR2 reads YYREEE (reference sequence). The CDR3 is CASSLGVDAFF. The DNA of the CDR3 is TGTGCCAGCAGCTTGGGCGTGGACGCTTTCTTT. The whole variable domain, filled in from reference TRBV5-4 and TRBJ1-1, reads ETGVTQSPTHLIKTRGQQVTLRCSSQSGHNTVSWYQQALGQGPQFIFQYYREEENGRGNFPPRFSGLQFPNYSSELNVNALELDDSALYLCASSLGVDAFFGQGTRLTVV.

The rearrangement links TRBV5-1 to TRBJ2-5; 7 positions agree with TRBD2. Germline lookup yields CDR1 SGHRS and CDR2 YFSETQ. The CDR3 runs to 12 residues. V gave up 6 bases and J gave up 4 bases; unmatched junction bases: 3. DNA of the CDR3: TGCGCCAGCATGGGCGGGAGAGAGACCCAGTACTTC. It specifies CASMGGRETQYF.

The genes are TRBV9 and TRBJ2-1; the D is unclear. V dropped 2 bases and J dropped 7 bases, with 10 bases sitting between them. This CDR3 has 13 amino acids. CDR1 SGDLS and CDR2 YYNGEE come from the germline V gene. The CDR3 spells CASSVDSLNEQFF. The CDR3 DNA follows: TGTGCCAGCAGCGTGGATAGTTTAAATGAGCAGTTCTTC. The whole variable domain, filled in from reference TRBV9 and TRBJ2-1, reads DSGVTQTPKHLITATGQRVTLRCSPRSGDLSVYWYQQSLDQGLQFLIQYYNGEERAKGNILERFSAQQFPDLHSELNLSSLELGDSALYFCASSVDSLNEQFFGPGTRLTVL.

This clone has more than one count but fewer than ten. The CDR3: CASRGLASDTQYF. In nucleotides, the CDR3 is TGTGCCAGCAGGGGACTAGCGTCAGATACGCAGTATTTT. V and J are TRBV27 and TRBJ2-3; TRBD2 matches 10 bases. The CDR3 has 13 residues. The ends lost 6 bases at V and 4 bases at J; junction bases unmatched: 1. The germline V gene encodes CDR1 MNHEY and CDR2 SMNVEV (reference sequence).

Remarks on this clone: One junction end does not reproduce the germline sequence, and a read error may be involved. The chain combines TRBV7-7 with TRBJ2-7, with 9 bases lining up with TRBD1. The CDR3 loop spans 18 amino acids. In germline, CDR1 is SSHAT, CDR2 FNYEAQ (reference sequence). The CDR3 is CASSLGPSGQGSSYEQYF. CDR3 nucleotides: TGTGCTAGCAGCTTAGGGCCCTCTGGACAGGGGAGCTCCTACGAGCAGTACTTC.

The J gene is TRBJ2-3, the V gene TRBV27; TRBD2 might be the D (5 bases). The germline V and J ends were trimmed by 0 bases and 4 bases, with 8 bases remaining between them. CDR3 length equals 14 residues. Germline CDR1 MNHEY, CDR2 SMNVEV (reference sequence). CDR3 sequence: CASSLSAGADTQYF. The CDR3, as DNA: TGTGCCAGCAGTTTATCGGCCGGGGCAGATACGCAGTATTTT.

V is TRBV6-5 and J is TRBJ2-1; D is tentatively TRBD1 or TRBD2 (5 bases each). The CDR3 length is 14 residues. The ends were cut back, 0 bases at V and 5 bases at J, with 8 bases in the middle. CDR1 and CDR2 (germline): MNHEY, SVGAGI. CDR3 protein: CASSYSGPHNEQFF. Written as DNA, the CDR3 is TGTGCCAGCAGTTACTCGGGACCACACAATGAGCAGTTCTTC.

The V and J genes are TRBV5-6 and TRBJ1-4; TRBD1 matches 7 bases. J lost 14 bases, V lost 4 bases, and 5 bases had no gene match. Germline-derived CDR1 and CDR2 are SGHDT and YYEEEE. The CDR3 spans 11 residues. The CDR3 protein is CASSGGQRLFF. CDR3 DNA: TGTGCCAGCAGCGGGGGACAGAGGCTGTTTTTT.

The chain uses TRBV4-1 and TRBJ2-5, with 7 bases aligning to TRBD2. Germline V CDR1 and CDR2: MGHRA, YSYEKL. This CDR3 is built from 15 residues. Trimming cost V 1 base and J 5 bases; bases outside gene matches: 7. The CDR3 protein is CASSQGRGIMETQYF. The CDR3, as DNA: TGCGCCAGCAGCCAAGGGCGGGGGATCATGGAGACCCAGTACTTC.

The CDR3 region is CASSEGQETQYF. In DNA, the CDR3 is TGTGCCAGCAGCGAGGGTCAAGAGACCCAGTACTTC. The chain carries TRBV7-8 and TRBJ2-5; tentatively, D is TRBD2 (5 bases). This CDR3 has 12 residues. CDR1 and CDR2 (germline): SGHVS, FQNEAQ. V lost 5 bases, J lost 2 bases, and 6 bases lay in between.

The J gene is TRBJ2-7, the V gene TRBV6-5, with D possibly TRBD1 on 6 matching bases. V was cut by 1 base and J by 2 bases, with 12 bases left in between. From germline, CDR1 is MNHEY and CDR2 SVGAGI. This CDR3 comprises 15 residues. In nucleotides, the CDR3 is TGTGCCAGCAGTTACTTGCAGGGGACGACCTACGAGCAGTACTTC. Its translation: CASSYLQGTTYEQYF.

The chain recombines TRBV11-3 with TRBJ2-1, with 8 bases fitting TRBD2. Germline CDR1 SGHNT, CDR2 YENEEA. This CDR3 is 16 amino acids long. J lost 5 bases, V lost 4 bases, and 10 bases had no gene match. The CDR3 sequence is CASSSYSGTTNNEQFF. The CDR3 nucleotides are TGTGCCAGCAGCTCCTATAGCGGGACGACTAACAATGAGCAGTTCTTC.

The chain combines TRBV27 with TRBJ2-1; tentatively, D is TRBD1 or TRBD2 (5 bases each). Per the germline V gene, CDR1 is MNHEY and CDR2 is SMNVEV (reference sequence). V was trimmed by 6 bases and J by 5 bases, leaving 14 bases between them. This CDR3 is built from 14 residues. CDR3 DNA: TGTGCCAGCAGCTGGGGACCGACCGACAATGAGCAGTTCTTC. It encodes CASSWGPTDNEQFF.

The V gene is TRBV6-6, the J gene TRBJ2-3, with D perhaps TRBD2 (6 bases). V gave up 8 bases and J gave up 8 bases, with 14 bases separating them. This CDR3 has 12 residues. CDR1 MNHNY and CDR2 SVGAGI come from the germline V gene (reference sequence). DNA of the CDR3: TGTGCCAGCCTAGGGCCGGAGGGTACGCAGTATTTT. The encoded protein is CASLGPEGTQYF.

The chain carries TRBV19 and TRBJ2-3, with D unclear. CDR3 size: 18 residues. V was cut by 5 bases and J by 1 base, with 22 bases left in between. Per the germline V gene, CDR1 is LNHDA and CDR2 is SQIVND (reference sequence). CDR3 protein: CASSALPRDSLGTDTQYF. The DNA of the CDR3 is TGTGCCAGTAGTGCCCTCCCTCGAGACTCGCTTGGCACAGATACGCAGTATTTT.

The rearrangement links TRBV11-3 to TRBJ2-7; 12 bases fit TRBD1. The CDR3 sequence is 16 residues long. Germline assignment: CDR1 SGHNT and CDR2 YENEEA. The V and J ends lost 1 base and 3 bases, in that order; junction bases with no gene match: 4. The CDR3 DNA follows: TGTGCCAGCAGCTTAGGTTGGGACAGGGGGCTCTACGAGCAGTACTTC. It translates to CASSLGWDRGLYEQYF.

The V and J genes are TRBV4-1 and TRBJ2-7, with D possibly being TRBD1 (6 bases). Germline V gene data show CDR1 as MGHRA and CDR2 as YSYEKL. Deletions cut 4 bases from V and 2 bases from J, with 15 bases between. The CDR3 is 15 amino acids. The CDR3 DNA reads TGCGCCAGCAGCCCTTACCGGACAGCCCCCTACGAGCAGTACTTC. Translating gives CASSPYRTAPYEQYF.

This clone was observed a single time. The gene calls are TRBV15 and TRBJ2-2, with D perhaps matching TRBD1 (6 bases). The germline gives CDR1 LNHNV, CDR2 YYDKDF (reference sequence). The CDR3 loop spans 15 amino acids. Trimming took off 0 bases at V and 1 base at J, with 6 bases between the two ends. The CDR3 DNA follows: TGTGCCACCAGCAGAGACAGGGGGAACACCGGGGAGCTGTTTTTT. Protein: CATSRDRGNTGELFF. Full variable domain (rest looked up from reference TRBV15 and TRBJ2-2): DAMVIQNPRYQVTQFGKPVTLSCSQTLNHNVMYWYQQKSSQAPKLLFHYYDKDFNNEADTPDNFQSRRPNTSFCFLDIRSPGLGDTAMYLCATSRDRGNTGELFFGEGSRLTVL.

This clone is large. The chain uses TRBV28 and TRBJ1-2; no definite D call. This CDR3 region has 15 residues. The germline CDR1 and CDR2 sequences are MDHEN and SYDVKM. V dropped 5 bases and J dropped 4 bases, with 17 bases sitting between them. The CDR3, as DNA: TGTGCCAGCAGTCCACAGCGGAATAAAGTCTATGGCTACACCTTC. Translated: CASSPQRNKVYGYTF.

This chain joins TRBV9 and TRBJ2-7; 9 bases line up with TRBD2. Germline-derived CDR1 and CDR2 are SGDLS and YYNGEE. The J segment lost 2 bases and the V segment lost 3 bases, leaving 9 bases of the junction unmatched. The CDR3 covers 16 residues. The CDR3, as DNA: TGTGCCAGCAGCGCTCGACTAGCGGTTGCCCCCTACGAGCAGTACTTC. It encodes CASSARLAVAPYEQYF.

This clone has a handful of counts. The J gene is TRBJ1-1, the V gene TRBV7-2; D is unclear. Trimming took 5 bases from V and 3 from J, leaving 10 bases between them. The CDR3 has 13 residues. The germline V gene encodes CDR1 SGHTA and CDR2 FQGNSA. The CDR3: CASSPYLDTEAFF. The CDR3 region has the DNA TGTGCCAGCAGCCCCTACCTTGACACTGAAGCTTTCTTT.

V and J are TRBV7-2 and TRBJ1-4; possibly TRBD1 for D (5 bases). The CDR3 extends over 14 amino acids. V was clipped by 2 bases and J by 2 bases, with 6 bases between them. Germline CDR1 is SGHTA and CDR2 is FQGNSA. CDR3 DNA: TGTGCCAGCAGCTTAAGGGGCACTAATGAAAAACTGTTTTTT. Translation gives CASSLRGTNEKLFF.

J is TRBJ1-2 and V is TRBV7-6, with D perhaps matching TRBD1 (6 bases). The CDR3 length is 13 residues. CDR1 is SGHVS and CDR2 is FNYEAQ in the germline V gene. V lost 4 bases and J 10 bases, leaving 16 bases between the germline ends. The DNA for the CDR3 is TGTGCCAGCAGCTCCGGGACACCTAATGACTACACCTTC. Its translation is CASSSGTPNDYTF.